This is a list of T cell receptor beta chains from one sample in a study of blood T cell repertoires in COVID-19. Sequenced by immunoSEQ multiplex PCR; TCRdb stores in-frame clones only, minus some. The sample comprises under 200,000 clones, 65% to 85% of which are singletons, and 9.5% to 13% rests with the top ten. The sequenced sample consisted of peripheral blood. Receptor source: a man in his sixties or seventies with active or convalescent COVID-19. CDR3s include the opening cysteine and the closing phenylalanine or tryptophan. Fields, in order: CDR3 protein, CDR3 DNA, V gene, D gene, J gene. D genes are given only for firm matches.

CASSSRDTNPSGANVLTF TGTGCCAGCAGCAGCCGGGACACGAATCCTTCTGGGGCCAACGTCCTGACTTTC TRBV7-8 - TRBJ2-6
CASSYSLGDSGNTIYF TGTGCCAGCAGTTACTCGCTAGGGGACTCTGGAAACACCATATATTTT TRBV6-5 - TRBJ1-3
CSVGHRTTDTQYF TGCAGCGTTGGGCACAGGACCACAGATACGCAGTATTTT TRBV29-1 - TRBJ2-3
CATSDQVGQPQHF TGTGCCACCAGTGATCAGGTGGGTCAGCCCCAGCATTTT TRBV24-1 - TRBJ1-5
CASSLGDTHNSPLHF TGTGCCAGCAGCTTAGGGGACACCCATAATTCACCCCTCCACTTT TRBV7-9 - TRBJ1-6
CASTRGGQGREKLFF TGTGCCAGCACCCGAGGGGGTCAGGGCAGGGAAAAACTGTTTTTT TRBV2 - TRBJ1-4
CASSLDPPRQVNNEKLFF TGTGCCAGCAGCTTAGACCCACCTAGACAGGTTAATAATGAAAAACTGTTTTTT TRBV7-8 - TRBJ1-4
CASSFTGSRGEKLFF TGCGCCAGCAGCTTCACAGGGTCAAGGGGTGAAAAACTGTTTTTT TRBV5-1 - TRBJ1-4
CASRGNRGLQETQYF TGTGCCAGCAGGGGAAACAGGGGACTGCAAGAGACCCAGTACTTC TRBV11-2 - TRBJ2-5
CASSHPWTSGSVTDTQYF TGCGCCAGCAGCCATCCCTGGACTAGCGGGAGTGTCACAGATACGCAGTATTTT TRBV4-3 TRBD2 TRBJ2-3
CASSLVGGGVYEQYF TGTGCCAGCAGTTTGGTGGGGGGTGGGGTCTACGAGCAGTACTTC TRBV27 - TRBJ2-7
CASSLRTENQPQHF TGTGCCAGCAGCTTGCGGACAGAAAATCAGCCCCAGCATTTT TRBV7-2 - TRBJ1-5
CASGFSPAGGNTEAFF TGTGCTAGTGGTTTCTCCCCAGCGGGGGGGAACACTGAAGCTTTCTTT TRBV12-5 - TRBJ1-1
CASSLPATNEKLFF TGTGCCAGCTCACTCCCCGCAACTAATGAAAAACTGTTTTTT TRBV18 - TRBJ1-4
CASSMYRGRTGGSPLHF TGTGCCAGTAGTATGTATCGGGGCCGGACAGGGGGTTCACCCCTCCACTTT TRBV19 TRBD1 TRBJ1-6
CASTSTRDSEKLFF TGTGCCAGCACCTCGACCCGGGATAGTGAAAAACTGTTTTTT TRBV28 - TRBJ1-4
CASSLHPGQSYEQYF TGTGCCAGCAGCCTACACCCGGGACAGTCCTACGAGCAGTACTTC TRBV14 TRBD1 TRBJ2-7
CASSLVSGTASGEQFF TGCGCCAGCAGCTTGGTTTCGGGGACAGCCTCCGGTGAGCAGTTCTTC TRBV5-1 TRBD1 TRBJ2-1
CASSPWGDRYEQYF TGTGCCAGCTCCCCCTGGGGGGACCGCTACGAGCAGTACTTC TRBV28 - TRBJ2-7
CASSSLGERKYQETQYF TGTGCCAGCAGTTCCCTCGGGGAGCGGAAGTACCAAGAGACCCAGTACTTC TRBV28 - TRBJ2-5
CASRPSSYNSPLHF TGTGCCTCGAGGCCGAGCTCCTATAATTCACCCCTCCACTTT TRBV30 - TRBJ1-6
CASSPSGGWGAFF TGTGCCAGTAGCCCATCAGGGGGCTGGGGAGCTTTCTTT TRBV19 TRBD1 TRBJ1-1
CASSLVRVNSPLHF TGTGCCAGCAGTTTGGTCAGGGTAAATTCACCCCTCCACTTT TRBV28 - TRBJ1-6